This TCR beta chain stems from a study of cytomegalovirus exposure and HLA in healthy donors. Study findings and constraints: A few chains tied to CMV proved CMV antigen-specific in vitro.

In this sample, this clone turned up a few times. The antigen is not known. It was with 60 Vbeta and 13 Jbeta primers that the PCR ran. Using immunoSEQ multiplex PCR, the repertoire was profiled, and TCRdb retains in-frame clones only, with some absent. The data contain around 90,000 clones, less than 65% of them seen just once; the ten biggest clones take up approximately 5.8%. The V and J ends lost 7 bases and 4 bases, in that order; junction bases with no gene match: 6. Germline CDR1 and CDR2: LNHDA and SQIVND (reference sequence). The CDR3 totals 13 residues. The source is a woman in her 30s in good health and CMV-seropositive. The sample consisted of PBMCs. The chain employs TRBV19 and TRBJ1-1, with 7 bases matching TRBD1. The CDR3 spells CASTRQGPTEAFF. The DNA of the CDR3 is TGTGCCAGTACCCGACAGGGACCCACTGAAGCTTTCTTT. The entire variable domain, with the rest obtained from reference TRBV19 and TRBJ1-1, is as follows: DGGITQSPKYLFRKEGQNVTLSCEQNLNHDAMYWYRQDPGQGLRLIYYSQIVNDFQKGDIAEGYSVSREKKESFPLTVTSAQKNPTAFYLCASTRQGPTEAFFGQGTRLTVV.